This TCR beta chain is from a study of blood T cell repertoires in COVID-19. On the study more broadly: Some COVID-19 samples were acute and others convalescent; all came from the United States, Italy and Spain. The analysed material was cDNA or gDNA that came from T cells, B-cell-depleted T cells, or PBMCs.

Original processing notes: Amplifying reference gene primers gave estimates of nucleated cell counts. Repertoires were generated with immunoSEQ multiplex PCR, while TCRdb's copy carries only in-frame clones and drops some. V and J calls and clone size are those listed in that table; D and trimming were worked out from the DNA. The table has about 240,000 clones, about 83% seen once. V dropped 6 bases and J dropped 2 bases, with 12 bases sitting between them. CDR1 is SNHLY, CDR2 FYNNEI, per germline. The CDR3 has 14 residues. The sequence was obtained from a man at least 80 years old with acute or convalescent COVID-19. V gene TRBV2 combines with J gene TRBJ2-3, with D maybe TRBD1 (5 bases). Sample: peripheral blood. The CDR3 loop reads CASSADKITDTQYF. In nucleotides, the CDR3 is TGTGCCAGCAGCGCGGACAAGATCACAGATACGCAGTATTTT.